The clone carrying this TCR beta chain was seen at least ten times. The sample is drawn from a study of T-cell reconstitution after alpha-beta-depleted transplantation in children. The CDR3 runs to 15 residues. CDR1 is SGHRS, CDR2 YFSETQ, per germline. V was pared by 4 bases and J by 7 bases, with 17 bases between. Researchers prepared the TCRbeta library using unique molecular identifiers, the study reports. One entry per CDR3 protein, called by TCRdb with MiXCR from the PCR reads. The sample carries 380,000 or so distinct CDR3 sequences, about an eighth recorded once. This sequence originates from a human donor who donated a stem cell graft to a child with Fanconi anemia. The chain employs TRBV5-1 and TRBJ1-4, with a tentative D call TRBD1 (6 bases). Sequencing used PBMCs, obtained from the stem cell graft. CDR3 coding DNA: TGCGCCAGCAGCAAGGACGGACAGACTGTTGAAAAACTGTTTTTT. It specifies CASSKDGQTVEKLFF.